A single sample is the source of the 22 T cell receptor beta chains below, sequenced in a study of blood T cells in healthy people across ages. With a J-beta primer mix and a sample-barcoded 5' primer, a second PCR ran about 7 to 11 cycles. TCRdb analysed the 5' RACE reads with MiXCR anew, one entry per CDR3 protein. The sample yields some 710,000 distinct CDR3 sequences, around half seen once. Sequencing used blood. The receptors shown here come from a man aged 80 or over in good health.

The chain combines TRBV6-6 with TRBJ1-2; D not certain. The CDR3 covers 16 residues. V lost 4 bases and J 0 bases, leaving 15 bases between the germline ends. CDR1 and CDR2 from the germline V gene are MNHNY and SVGAGI (reference sequence). Here the CDR3 DNA reads TGTGCCAGCAGTTTCAGTGGGCGAGTGGCTAACTATGGCTACACCTTC. It yields the protein CASSFSGRVANYGYTF.

V usage is TRBV7-2 and J usage is TRBJ1-5, with 8 nucleotides matching TRBD1. The CDR3 is 15 residues long. From germline, CDR1 is SGHTA and CDR2 FQGNSA. V trimming: 3 bases; J trimming: 7 bases; junction bases outside the gene matches: 8. CDR3 nucleotides: TGTGCCAGCAGCTTTCTCTTGACAGGGGAACAGCCCCAGCATTTT. Protein product: CASSFLLTGEQPQHF. The whole variable domain, filled in from reference TRBV7-2 and TRBJ1-5, reads GAGVSQSPSNKVTEKGKDVELRCDPISGHTALYWYRQSLGQGLEFLIYFQGNSAPDKSGLPSDRFSAERTGGSVSTLTIQRTQQEDSAVYLCASSFLLTGEQPQHFGDGTRLSIL.

This clonotype has a handful of counts. The chain is built from TRBV28 and TRBJ2-3; 7 nucleotides line up with TRBD2. V lost 3 bases, J lost 2 bases, and 8 bases stayed unmatched. From germline, CDR1 is MDHEN and CDR2 SYDVKM. CDR3 length: 16 residues. The DNA for the CDR3 is TGTGCCAGCAGTTTTCTAGCGGCGGGTTCCACAGATACGCAGTATTTT. Translating gives CASSFLAAGSTDTQYF.

This clonotype was observed a handful of times. V gene TRBV5-4 combines with J gene TRBJ2-1, with 11 nucleotides matching TRBD2. Germline V lookup: CDR1 SGHNT, CDR2 YYREEE (reference sequence). J gave up 0 bases and V 2 bases, and 10 bases lay outside the gene matches. The CDR3 spans 19 residues. CDR3 loop: CASSLPRLAGSHSYNEQFF. The CDR3 coding sequence is TGTGCCAGCAGCTTACCTAGACTAGCGGGATCCCACTCCTACAATGAGCAGTTCTTC. The entire variable domain, with the rest obtained from reference TRBV5-4 and TRBJ2-1, is as follows: ETGVTQSPTHLIKTRGQQVTLRCSSQSGHNTVSWYQQALGQGPQFIFQYYREEENGRGNFPPRFSGLQFPNYSSELNVNALELDDSALYLCASSLPRLAGSHSYNEQFFGPGTRLTVL.

This clonotype was seen a few times. This CDR3 reads CSARGGTSGRADEQFF. For the CDR3, the DNA is TGCAGTGCTAGAGGTGGAACTAGCGGGAGGGCCGACGAGCAGTTCTTC. This chain joins TRBV20-1 and TRBJ2-1, with 13 bases fitting TRBD2. Germline values: CDR1 DFQATT, CDR2 SNEGSKA (reference sequence). The CDR3 runs 16 residues. The junction had 10 bases not matched to a gene; V was cut back by 1 base and J by 10 bases.

This clonotype appeared a few times. A much larger clonotype is one base distant, so this may be a read error. The rearrangement uses TRBV7-2 and TRBJ1-1; D gene unclear. Germline-derived CDR1 and CDR2 are SGHTA and FQGNSA. CDR3 length: 14 amino acids. Trimming took off 1 base at V and 3 bases at J, with 9 bases between the two ends. The DNA for the CDR3 is TGTGCCAGCAGCTTAGGGATTGGGTACACTGAAGCTTTCTTT. Its protein is CASSLGIGYTEAFF. Drawing the rest from reference TRBV7-2 and TRBJ1-1, the complete variable domain is GAGVSQSPSNKVTEKGKDVELRCDPISGHTALYWYRQSLGQGLEFLIYFQGNSAPDKSGLPSDRFSAERTGGSVSTLTIQRTQQEDSAVYLCASSLGIGYTEAFFGQGTRLTVV.

This clonotype was counted a single time. The rearrangement uses TRBV5-6 and TRBJ2-7; TRBD1 matches 9 bases. The CDR3 is 15 amino acids. V shed 4 bases, J shed 3 bases, and the junction held 8 bases outside the gene matches. Germline assignment: CDR1 SGHDT and CDR2 YYEEEE. The CDR3 is CASSDRDRAFYEQYF. CDR3 nucleotide sequence: TGTGCCAGCAGCGACCGGGACAGGGCTTTCTACGAGCAGTACTTC.

This clonotype was observed a few times. The rearrangement joins TRBV12-3 or TRBV12-4 to TRBJ2-1, with D unresolved. This CDR3 is 14 amino acids long. Trimming took off 4 bases at V and 5 bases at J, with 12 bases between the two ends. CDR3 in amino acids: CASSSTAANNEQFF. The CDR3 bases are TGTGCCAGCAGTTCTACCGCGGCTAACAATGAGCAGTTCTTC.

In its sample, this clonotype was seen a few times. The rearrangement uses TRBV4-1 and TRBJ1-4; D is unclear. The CDR3 runs to 17 residues. Trimming left V 0 bases short and J 0 bases short, with 11 bases between. The germline V gene encodes CDR1 MGHRA and CDR2 YSYEKL. The DNA of the CDR3 is TGCGCCAGCAGCCAAGATCGGGCCGGCGCAACTAATGAAAAACTGTTTTTT. Translation gives CASSQDRAGATNEKLFF.

The CDR3 bases are TGCAGCGTTGAAGGGGACAGGGCCTACAATGAGCAGTTCTTC. Translated: CSVEGDRAYNEQFF. This sequence joins TRBV29-1 and TRBJ2-1, with 9 bases fitting TRBD1. CDR1 and CDR2 (germline): SQVTM, ANQGSEA. CDR3 size: 14 residues. J was trimmed by 2 bases and V by 1 base; bases with no gene match: 0.

The table lists this clonotype with a few counts. The genes are TRBV29-1 and TRBJ2-3, with 7 bases aligning to TRBD1. With V trimmed by 6 bases and J by 0 bases, 12 bases remained unmatched. Germline V gene sequence: CDR1 SQVTM, CDR2 ANQGSEA. The CDR3 is made up of 16 amino acids. The CDR3 here is CSVVSPTGPSTDTQYF. The CDR3 DNA is TGCAGCGTCGTATCGCCGACAGGGCCCAGCACAGATACGCAGTATTTT.

Remarks on this clonotype: The junction shows a germline mismatch at one end, possibly a read error. The chain uses TRBV20-1 and TRBJ2-1; 14 bases are shared with TRBD2. CDR3 size: 17 residues. Germline loops: CDR1 DFQATT, CDR2 SNEGSKA (reference sequence). The CDR3 protein is CSASRTSGRISYNEQFF. The DNA for the CDR3 is TGCAGTGCTTCCAGGACTAGCGGGAGGATCTCCTATAATGAGCAGTTCTTC.

This rearrangement joins TRBV30 to TRBJ2-4, with D possibly being TRBD1 (6 bases). The last part of the DNA fits TRBJ2-5 better; the J call may be wrong. CDR3 length: 14 residues. Germline V lookup: CDR1 GTSNPN, CDR2 SVGIG (reference sequence). The chain's CDR3 is CAWCPTGFQETQYF. CDR3 bases: TGTGCCTGGTGTCCCACAGGGTTCCAAGAGACCCAGTACTTC.

The J gene is TRBJ2-1, the V gene TRBV7-9; 10 bases align to TRBD2. The germline CDR1 and CDR2 sequences are SEHNR and FQNEAQ (reference sequence). The trim removed 7 bases at V and 8 bases at J, leaving 5 bases unmatched. The CDR3 is 13 residues long. The CDR3 DNA reads as TGTGCCAGCAACCTAGCGGGAGCCCATGAGCAGTTCTTC. Translating gives CASNLAGAHEQFF.

The chain couples TRBV9 to TRBJ2-5, with D tentatively TRBD2 (6 bases). This CDR3 region has 15 residues. The V end lost 0 bases, the J end lost 3 bases, and 12 bases lay between the germline ends. Germline CDR1 and CDR2: SGDLS and YYNGEE. CDR3 sequence (DNA): TGTGCCAGCAGCGTAGGGAGGAGGGCCGAAGAGACCCAGTACTTC. Encoded protein: CASSVGRRAEETQYF. The variable domain in full, with the rest retrieved from reference TRBV9 and TRBJ2-5, is DSGVTQTPKHLITATGQRVTLRCSPRSGDLSVYWYQQSLDQGLQFLIQYYNGEERAKGNILERFSAQQFPDLHSELNLSSLELGDSALYFCASSVGRRAEETQYFGPGTRLLVL.

A few counts support this clonotype. This rearrangement joins TRBV20-1 to TRBJ2-6; 14 bases are a match to TRBD2. This CDR3 region has 17 residues. The V segment lost 5 bases and the J segment 0 bases; nucleotides outside the gene matches: 3. The germline V gene encodes CDR1 DFQATT and CDR2 SNEGSKA (reference sequence). The DNA for the CDR3 is TGCAGTGCTGGACTAGCGGGAGGTGTCTCTGGGGCCAACGTCCTGACTTTC. It yields the protein CSAGLAGGVSGANVLTF.

With regard to this clonotype: At one end, the junction sequence differs from germline, possibly due to a read error. V usage is TRBV15 and J usage is TRBJ2-3; D is uncertain. CDR3 length: 16 amino acids. Germline lookup yields CDR1 LNHNV and CDR2 YYDKDF (reference sequence). This CDR3 is CATNRDRRRSTDTQYF. As DNA, the CDR3 is TGTGCCACCAACAGAGATCGGCGACGTAGCACAGATACGCAGTATTTT.

This clonotype was found once. A junction boundary mismatches the germline segment, possibly from a read error. For the CDR3, the DNA is TGTGCCAGCAGCTCTCGGACTAGCGGGGTCTACAATGAGCGGTACTTC. Its translation: CASSSRTSGVYNERYF. V is TRBV7-9 and J is TRBJ2-7, with TRBD2 identical over 12 bases. Germline V gives CDR1 SEHNR, CDR2 FQNEAQ (reference sequence). The CDR3 contains 16 residues.

The V and J genes are TRBV9 and TRBJ2-3; D unresolved. The CDR3 sequence is 14 residues long. V lost 4 bases, J lost 0 bases, and 9 bases lay in between. CDR1 is SGDLS and CDR2 is YYNGEE in the germline V gene. CDR3 nucleotides: TGTGCCAGCAGCCCATTAGACAGCACAGATACGCAGTATTTT. Its translation: CASSPLDSTDTQYF.

This sequence joins TRBV9 and TRBJ2-1, with TRBD2 matching 13 bases. The junction had 3 bases not matched to a gene; V was cut back by 4 bases and J by 2 bases. CDR1 is SGDLS and CDR2 is YYNGEE in the germline V gene. This CDR3 comprises 16 residues. This chain's CDR3 is CASSSGTSGTYNEQFF. DNA for the CDR3: TGTGCCAGCAGCTCGGGGACTAGCGGGACCTACAATGAGCAGTTCTTC.

Worth noting for this clonotype: This clone may be a read error of a much larger clone one base away. The chain carries TRBV29-1 and TRBJ2-1; the D gene is possibly TRBD2 (5 bases). The J call could be wrong; TRBJ2-7 is a better fit for the DNA end. Germline values: CDR1 SQVTM, CDR2 ANQGSEA. CDR3 length: 13 amino acids. The CDR3 region has the DNA TGCAGCGTTGGGGAGCGCTCCTACAATGAGCAGTACTTC. This gives the protein CSVGERSYNEQYF.

The chain joins TRBV30 to TRBJ2-7; either TRBD1 or TRBD2 may fit D (5 bases each). V was clipped by 1 base and J by 0 bases, with 16 bases between them. CDR1 and CDR2 (germline): GTSNPN, SVGIG (reference sequence). The CDR3 totals 16 residues. The CDR3 is CAWSGRLGVTSYEQYF. The CDR3 DNA reads as TGTGCCTGGAGTGGCCGATTGGGGGTAACCTCCTACGAGCAGTACTTC.